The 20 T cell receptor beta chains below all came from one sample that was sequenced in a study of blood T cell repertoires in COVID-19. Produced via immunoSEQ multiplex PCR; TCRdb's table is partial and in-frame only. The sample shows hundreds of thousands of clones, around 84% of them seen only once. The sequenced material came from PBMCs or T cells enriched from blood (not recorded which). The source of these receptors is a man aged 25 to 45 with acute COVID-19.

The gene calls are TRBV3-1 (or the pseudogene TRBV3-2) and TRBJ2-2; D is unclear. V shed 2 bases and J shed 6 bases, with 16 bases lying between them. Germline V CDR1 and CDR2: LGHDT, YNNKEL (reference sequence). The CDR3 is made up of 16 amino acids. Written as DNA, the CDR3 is TGTGCCAGCAGCCAAACCTTCTGGCCCTCCTCCGGGGAGCTGTTTTTT. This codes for CASSQTFWPSSGELFF.

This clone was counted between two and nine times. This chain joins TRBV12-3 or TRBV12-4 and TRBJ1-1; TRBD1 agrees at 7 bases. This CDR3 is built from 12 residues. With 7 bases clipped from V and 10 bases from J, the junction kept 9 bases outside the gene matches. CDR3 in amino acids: CASTPRTGVAFF. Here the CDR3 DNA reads TGTGCCAGCACCCCTCGTACAGGGGTAGCTTTCTTT.

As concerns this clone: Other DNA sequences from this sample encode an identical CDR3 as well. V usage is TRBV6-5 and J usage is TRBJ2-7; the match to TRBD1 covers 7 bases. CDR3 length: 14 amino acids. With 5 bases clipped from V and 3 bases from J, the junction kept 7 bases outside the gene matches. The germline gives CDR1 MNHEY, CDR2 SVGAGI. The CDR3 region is CASSPRQGIYEQYV. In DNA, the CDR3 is TGTGCCAGCAGTCCACGACAGGGAATCTACGAGCAGTACGTC.

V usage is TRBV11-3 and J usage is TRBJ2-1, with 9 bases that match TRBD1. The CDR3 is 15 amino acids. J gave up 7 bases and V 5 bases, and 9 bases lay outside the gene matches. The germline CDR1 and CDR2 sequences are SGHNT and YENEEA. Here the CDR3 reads CASSPGGTGRNEQFF. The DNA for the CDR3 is TGTGCCAGCAGCCCTGGTGGGACAGGGAGGAATGAGCAGTTCTTC.

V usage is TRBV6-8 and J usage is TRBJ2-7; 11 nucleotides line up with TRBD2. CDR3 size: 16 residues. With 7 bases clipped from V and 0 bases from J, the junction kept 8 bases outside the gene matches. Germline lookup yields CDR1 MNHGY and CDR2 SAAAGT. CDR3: CASNDGLAGPSYEQYV. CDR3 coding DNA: TGTGCCAGCAACGACGGACTAGCGGGTCCCTCCTACGAGCAGTACGTC.

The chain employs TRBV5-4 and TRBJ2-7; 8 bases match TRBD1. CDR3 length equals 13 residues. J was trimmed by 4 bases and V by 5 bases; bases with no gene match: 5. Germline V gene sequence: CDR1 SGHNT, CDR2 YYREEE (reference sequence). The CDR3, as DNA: TGTGCCAGCAGTCGACAGGGGCCGTACGAGCAGTACGTC. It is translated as CASSRQGPYEQYV.

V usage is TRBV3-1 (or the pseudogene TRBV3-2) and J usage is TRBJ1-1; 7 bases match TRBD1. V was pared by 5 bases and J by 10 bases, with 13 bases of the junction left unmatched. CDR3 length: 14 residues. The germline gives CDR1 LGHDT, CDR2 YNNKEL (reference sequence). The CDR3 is CASSVDRANRRAFF. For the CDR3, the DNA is TGTGCCAGCAGCGTTGACAGGGCCAACCGGAGAGCTTTCTTT.

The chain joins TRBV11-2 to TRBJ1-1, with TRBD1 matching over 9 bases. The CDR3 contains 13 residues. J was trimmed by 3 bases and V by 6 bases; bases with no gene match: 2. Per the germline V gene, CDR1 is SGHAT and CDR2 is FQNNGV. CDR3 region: CASSRDRDTEAFF. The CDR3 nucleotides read TGTGCCAGCAGTAGGGACAGGGACACTGAAGCTTTCTTT.

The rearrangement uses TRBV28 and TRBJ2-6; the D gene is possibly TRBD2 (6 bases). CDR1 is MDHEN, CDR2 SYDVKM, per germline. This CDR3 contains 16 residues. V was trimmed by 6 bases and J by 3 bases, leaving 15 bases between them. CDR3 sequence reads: CASRTTRRVGANVLTF. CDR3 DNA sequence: TGTGCCAGCAGGACTACGAGGAGGGTTGGGGCCAACGTCCTGACTTTC.

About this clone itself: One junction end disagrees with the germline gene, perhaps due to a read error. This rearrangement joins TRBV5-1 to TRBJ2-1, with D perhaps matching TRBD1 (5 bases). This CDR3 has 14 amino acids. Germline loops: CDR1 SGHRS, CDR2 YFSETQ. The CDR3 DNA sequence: TGTGCCAGCAGCTTGAATCAGGGTCTGAATGAGCAGTTCTTC. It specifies CASSLNQGLNEQFF.

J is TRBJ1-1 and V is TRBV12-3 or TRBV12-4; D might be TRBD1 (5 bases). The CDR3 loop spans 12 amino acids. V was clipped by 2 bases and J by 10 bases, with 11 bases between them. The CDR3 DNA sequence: TGTGCCAGCAGTTTAAACCGGGGGGGAGCTTTCTTT. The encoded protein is CASSLNRGGAFF.

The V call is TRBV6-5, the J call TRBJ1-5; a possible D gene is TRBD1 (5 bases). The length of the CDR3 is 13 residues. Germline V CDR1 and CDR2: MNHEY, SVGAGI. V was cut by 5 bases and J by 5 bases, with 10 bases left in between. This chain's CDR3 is CASSPGIDQPQHF. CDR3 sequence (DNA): TGTGCCAGCAGTCCAGGGATAGATCAGCCCCAGCATTTT.

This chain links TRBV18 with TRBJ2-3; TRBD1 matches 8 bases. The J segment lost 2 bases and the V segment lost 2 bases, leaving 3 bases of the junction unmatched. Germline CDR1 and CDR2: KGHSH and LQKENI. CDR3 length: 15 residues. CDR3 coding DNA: TGTGCCAGCTCACCAAGGCAGGGGGCCACAGATACGCAGTATTTT. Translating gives CASSPRQGATDTQYF.

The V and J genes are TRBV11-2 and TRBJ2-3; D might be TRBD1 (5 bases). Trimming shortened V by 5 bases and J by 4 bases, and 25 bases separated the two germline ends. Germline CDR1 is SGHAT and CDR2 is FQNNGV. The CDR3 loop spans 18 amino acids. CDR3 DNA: TGTGCCAGCAGCCCCCATGCTTGGGTCGGTCAGGGTGCAGATACGCAGTATTTT. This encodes CASSPHAWVGQGADTQYF.

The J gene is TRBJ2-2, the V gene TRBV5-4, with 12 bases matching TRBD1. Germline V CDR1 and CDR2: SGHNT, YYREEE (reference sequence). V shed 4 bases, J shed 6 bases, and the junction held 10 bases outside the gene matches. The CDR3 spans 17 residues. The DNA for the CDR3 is TGTGCCAGCAGCCGGGGCCCGGGACAGGGGGCTCCCGGGGAGCTGTTTTTT. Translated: CASSRGPGQGAPGELFF.

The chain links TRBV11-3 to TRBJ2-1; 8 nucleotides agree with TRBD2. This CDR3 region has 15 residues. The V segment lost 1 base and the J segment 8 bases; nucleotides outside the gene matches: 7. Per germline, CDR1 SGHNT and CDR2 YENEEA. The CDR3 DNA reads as TGTGCCAGCAGCTTAGTAGGACTAGCCATCCATGAGCAGTTCTTC. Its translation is CASSLVGLAIHEQFF.

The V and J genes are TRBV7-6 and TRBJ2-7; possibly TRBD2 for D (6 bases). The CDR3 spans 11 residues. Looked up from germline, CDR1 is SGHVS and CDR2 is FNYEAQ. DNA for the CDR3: TGTGCCAGCAGCGGCGACGGACCGGGAGACGTC. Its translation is CASSGDGPGDV.

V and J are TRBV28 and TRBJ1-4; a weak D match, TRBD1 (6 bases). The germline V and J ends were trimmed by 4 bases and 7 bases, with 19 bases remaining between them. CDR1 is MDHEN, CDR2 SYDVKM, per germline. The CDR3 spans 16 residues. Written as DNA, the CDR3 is TGTGCCAGCAGTTATTGGGCAACAGGGCGTGGTGAAAAACTGTTTTTT. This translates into CASSYWATGRGEKLFF.

The chain's CDR3 is CASTGLSTLEKLFF. As DNA, the CDR3 is TGTGCCAGCACAGGGCTTTCAACCTTAGAAAAACTGTTTTTT. The gene calls are TRBV2 and TRBJ1-4; perhaps TRBD1 as D (5 bases). Trimming removed 7 bases at V and 8 bases at J, with 17 bases between. Germline V CDR1 and CDR2: SNHLY, FYNNEI. CDR3 length equals 14 residues.

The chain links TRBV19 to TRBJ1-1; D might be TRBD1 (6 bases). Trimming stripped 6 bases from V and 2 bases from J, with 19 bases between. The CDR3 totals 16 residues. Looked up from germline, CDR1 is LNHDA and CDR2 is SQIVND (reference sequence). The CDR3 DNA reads TGTGCCAGTAGGGAGCCCTCAGGGGCGGCTAACACTGAAGCTTTCTTT. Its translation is CASREPSGAANTEAFF.